This is a list of T cell receptor beta chains from one sample in a study of post-analysis software for immune sequencing data. Via MiXCR, TCRdb re-called the PCR reads, giving one row per CDR3 protein. The sample lists around 200,000 distinct CDR3 sequences; 29% were seen once. The specimen was blood. These receptors were obtained from a girl aged 2-17 years with multiple sclerosis. Each CDR3 is given with its conserved first and last residue. Each record gives: clone size, J gene, D gene, V gene, CDR3 DNA, CDR3 protein. The D gene is left open where the match is weak. A clone size is listed for some rows: how often the clone was seen (once, few, many), or a class if it is expanded.

.,TRBJ1-6,TRBD1,TRBV5-1,TGCGCCAGCAGCTTGGACAGGGGAGAAGTCTCACCCCTCCACTTT,CASSLDRGEVSPLHF
.,TRBJ1-2,.,TRBV27,TGTGCCAGCAGCTCCTTGGGGACTAGCCCCGGCTACACCTTC,CASSSLGTSPGYTF
few,TRBJ2-1,.,TRBV5-1,TGCGCCAGCAGCCTTACCCAGGTCAATGAGCAGTTCTTC,CASSLTQVNEQFF
many,TRBJ2-1,.,TRBV5-1,TGCGCCAGCAGCTTGGGAAGTGGTCGTCGACTGAGCTCCTACAATGAGCAGTTCTTC,CASSLGSGRRLSSYNEQFF
many,TRBJ2-1,.,TRBV6-6,TGTGCCAGCTTGGTACCCCCCTACAATGAGCAGTTCTTC,CASLVPPYNEQFF
.,TRBJ1-4,.,TRBV5-1,TGCGCCAGCACCCCGGACGCCGGCGGGGAAAAACTGTTTTTT,CASTPDAGGEKLFF
.,TRBJ1-2,TRBD1,TRBV18,TGTGCCAGCTCACCTCCGAGCGCCCAGGGGGCTTATGGCTACACCTTC,CASSPPSAQGAYGYTF
.,TRBJ2-4,.,TRBV3-1,TGTGCCAGCAGCCAAGCCGGGGGATCAGCAAACATTCAGTACTTC,CASSQAGGSANIQYF
.,TRBJ2-1,.,TRBV10-1,TGCGCCAGCAGCCCGGACGTCCCGAGGGACGATGAGCAGTTCTTC,CASSPDVPRDDEQFF
few,TRBJ2-7,.,TRBV3-1,TGTGCCAGCAGCCCCCTTCCTGACTACGAGCAGTACTTC,CASSPLPDYEQYF
.,TRBJ1-2,.,TRBV28,TGTGCCAGCGCGGGGGGTGGCTACACCTTC,CASAGGGYTF
.,TRBJ1-4,.,TRBV25-1,TGTGCCAGCAGTGAATCCCGGGGGACAGAAAAACTGTTTTTT,CASSESRGTEKLFF
.,TRBJ2-4,TRBD2,TRBV7-2,TGTGCCAGCAGCCCCAATAGCGGGGGGGCAAACATTCAGTACTTC,CASSPNSGGANIQYF
few,TRBJ2-7,.,TRBV15,TGTGCCACCAGCGTGCCCCCGGGACATGTCCCGTACTTC,CATSVPPGHVPYF
many,TRBJ2-7,.,TRBV13,TGTGCCAGCAGCTCTGACACCCTCTCCTACGAGCAGTACTTC,CASSSDTLSYEQYF
.,TRBJ1-4,TRBD1,TRBV30,TGTGCCTGGGCCCAGATGAGACAGGGACGTGAAAAACTGTTTTTT,CAWAQMRQGREKLFF
many,TRBJ2-7,.,TRBV11-2,TGTGCCAGCAGCCCCGATTGGGGGAGCTCCTACGAGCAGTACTTC,CASSPDWGSSYEQYF
.,TRBJ1-3,.,TRBV6-5,TGTGCCAGCAGTTACCGGGCCAGCTCTGGAAACACCATATATTTT,CASSYRASSGNTIYF
many,TRBJ2-7,.,TRBV3-1,TGTGCCAGCAGCCTTTGGGACTACGAGCAGTACTTC,CASSLWDYEQYF
many,TRBJ2-1,.,TRBV7-2,TGTGCCAGCAGATTTACTAGCACCTCCTACAATGAGCAGTTCTTC,CASRFTSTSYNEQFF
.,TRBJ2-5,.,TRBV24-1,TGTGCCACCAGTAATCGGTCTTTGTCTAGCTCGCGAGAGACCCAGTACTTC,CATSNRSLSSSRETQYF
.,TRBJ2-5,.,TRBV5-1,TGCGCCAGCAGCTTGGACGCCGGGGAGACCCAGTACTTC,CASSLDAGETQYF
few,TRBJ2-7,.,TRBV6-5,TGTGCCAGCTGGGATGGACCCTACGAGCAGTACTTC,CASWDGPYEQYF
.,TRBJ2-5,TRBD2,TRBV6-6,TGTGCCAGCAGCGGAGCCGGGGGGGTCGAGACCCAGTACTTC,CASSGAGGVETQYF
.,TRBJ1-1,TRBD1,TRBV5-1,TGCGCCAGCAGCTGGACCCTGACAGGGGGCACTGAAGCTTTCTTT,CASSWTLTGGTEAFF
.,TRBJ2-1,.,TRBV11-3,TGTGCCAGCAGCTCCCGGACTGGAGAATACAATGAGCAGTTCTTC,CASSSRTGEYNEQFF
.,TRBJ2-5,TRBD1,TRBV20-1,TGCAGTGCTAGACTGGACAGGGCAGAGACCCAGTACTTC,CSARLDRAETQYF
many,TRBJ2-5,TRBD1,TRBV5-1,TGCGCCAGCGGAGAGACAGGGGGCGGACAGACCCAGTACTTC,CASGETGGGQTQYF
.,TRBJ2-3,TRBD1,TRBV20-1,TGCAGTGCTAGGCCCGATCTCAGGCCGGGACAGCCCCAGTATTTT,CSARPDLRPGQPQYF
many,TRBJ2-5,TRBD1,TRBV12-3/TRBV12-4,TGTGCCAGCAGTCAAGACAGGGGGCGGGAAGAGACCCAGTACTTC,CASSQDRGREETQYF
many,TRBJ1-2,TRBD1,TRBV15,TGTGCCACCAGCAGAGGAAGGACAGGGGGGATGGATGGCTACACCTTC,CATSRGRTGGMDGYTF
.,TRBJ2-1,TRBD2,TRBV29-1,TGCAGCGCTGGGTTGCGGGGGGGGGATTACAATGAGCAGTTCTTC,CSAGLRGGDYNEQFF
many,TRBJ1-2,.,TRBV20-1,TGCAGTGCTAGGGTAGGGACCTATGGCTACACCTTC,CSARVGTYGYTF
.,TRBJ1-2,TRBD1,TRBV27,TGTGCCAGCAGTTCCGGACAGGGGACCTTGATCTATGGCTACACCTTC,CASSSGQGTLIYGYTF
many,TRBJ2-3,TRBD1,TRBV6-1,TGTGCCAGCAGTGAGCTACAGGGGAGCACAGATACGCAGTATTTT,CASSELQGSTDTQYF
.,TRBJ2-3,.,TRBV28,TGTGCCAGCAGCAGGGCGGGACGAAGGGGAGATACGCAGTATTTT,CASSRAGRRGDTQYF
.,TRBJ2-1,.,TRBV4-1,TGCGCCAGCAGCCGCACGTGGCGGGACGAAGAATTCGTCTCCTACAATGAGCAGTTCTTC,CASSRTWRDEEFVSYNEQFF
.,TRBJ2-7,.,TRBV11-2,TGTGCCAGCAGCTACTTAAAAACAGTGTTATACGAGCAGTACTTC,CASSYLKTVLYEQYF
.,TRBJ2-7,.,TRBV6-1,TGTGCCAGCAGTCGCGAGAGGAGCTCCTACGAGCAGTACTTC,CASSRERSSYEQYF
few,TRBJ2-1,TRBD2,TRBV18,TGTGCCAGCTCACCCGGCCGAGCGGGGAGCTCCTACAATGAGCAGTTCTTC,CASSPGRAGSSYNEQFF
many,TRBJ2-3,TRBD2,TRBV5-6,TGTGCCAGCAGCTTTAGCGGGGGGCCAGATACGCAGTATTTT,CASSFSGGPDTQYF
.,TRBJ2-6,.,TRBV6-5,TGTGCCAGCGGACGGGCTGGGGCCAACGTCCTGACGTTC,CASGRAGANVLTF
many,TRBJ2-1,.,TRBV12-5,TGTGCTAGTGGTTCGATGTCGGATGAGCAGTTCTTC,CASGSMSDEQFF
many,TRBJ2-3,TRBD1,TRBV29-1,TGCAGCGCAGGGGGCGCGACCACAGATACGCAGTATTTT,CSAGGATTDTQYF